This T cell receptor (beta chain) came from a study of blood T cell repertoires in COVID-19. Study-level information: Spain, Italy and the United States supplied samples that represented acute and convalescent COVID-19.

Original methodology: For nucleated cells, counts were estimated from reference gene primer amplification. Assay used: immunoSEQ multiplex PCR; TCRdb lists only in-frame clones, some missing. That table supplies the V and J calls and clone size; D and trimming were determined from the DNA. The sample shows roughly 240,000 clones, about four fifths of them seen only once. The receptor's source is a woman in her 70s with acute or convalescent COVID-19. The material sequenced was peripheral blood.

The CDR3: CASSSLRGTPLHF. CDR3 coding DNA: TGTGCCAGCAGCAGCCTCCGAGGTACACCCCTCCACTTT. The J gene is TRBJ1-6, the V gene TRBV5-6; no clear D gene. The length of the CDR3 is 13 residues. Trimming stripped 4 bases from V and 11 bases from J, with 13 bases between. Germline V gene lookup returns CDR1 SGHDT and CDR2 YYEEEE. Looking up the rest from reference TRBV5-6 and TRBJ1-6 gives the full variable domain: DAGVTQSPTHLIKTRGQQVTLRCSPKSGHDTVSWYQQALGQGPQFIFQYYEEEERQRGNFPDRFSGHQFPNYSSELNVNALLLGDSALYLCASSSLRGTPLHFGNGTRLTVT.